The 24 T cell receptor beta chains below were found in one sample sequenced in a study of cytomegalovirus exposure and HLA in healthy donors. It was with 60 Vbeta and 13 Jbeta primers that the PCR ran. Here immunoSEQ multiplex PCR was the method, and the copy in TCRdb shows in-frame clones only, minus some. This table holds 100,000 or so clones, approximately 73% found once. The sequenced sample consisted of PBMCs. The receptors come from a man in his forties or fifties in good health and CMV-seronegative.

The gene calls are TRBV2 and TRBJ2-1, with TRBD1 as a possible D gene (7 bases). Trimming took 5 bases from V and 2 from J, leaving 13 bases between them. This CDR3 is 15 amino acids long. Germline V gene data show CDR1 as SNHLY and CDR2 as FYNNEI. The CDR3 DNA sequence: TGTGCCAGCAGTTCAGGGGGGACCACCTACAATGAGCAGTTCTTC. Translating gives CASSSGGTTYNEQFF.

The chain combines TRBV7-2 with TRBJ2-1; TRBD2 matches at 14 bases. This CDR3 is 16 amino acids long. Trimming took 1 base from V and 12 from J; bases not matched to a gene: 8. Per germline, CDR1 SGHTA and CDR2 FQGNSA. CDR3 sequence (DNA): TGTGCCAGCAGCTTAGTAGGTCGACTAGCGGGGGGGCCGCAGTTCTTC. This gives the protein CASSLVGRLAGGPQFF.

The V call is TRBV9, the J call TRBJ2-5; possible D gene TRBD2, 6 bases. Germline V lookup: CDR1 SGDLS, CDR2 YYNGEE. V shed 3 bases and J shed 9 bases, with 18 bases lying between them. The CDR3 contains 14 residues. This CDR3 is CASSGGTASMAQYF. The CDR3 region has the DNA TGTGCCAGCAGCGGGGGGACTGCCTCCATGGCCCAGTACTTC.

The V call is TRBV27, the J call TRBJ1-5; D gene uncertain. V was shortened by 1 base and J by 9 bases, with 7 bases between the two germline ends. CDR1 and CDR2 (germline): MNHEY, SMNVEV (reference sequence). The length of the CDR3 is 12 residues. CDR3 sequence: CASSLLRGPQHF. The CDR3 nucleotides are TGTGCCAGCAGTTTATTACGGGGGCCCCAGCATTTT.

There are a few counts of this clone. The chain links TRBV18 to TRBJ1-1, with D possibly matching TRBD1 (6 bases). From germline, CDR1 is KGHSH and CDR2 LQKENI. Trimming took off 3 bases at V and 3 bases at J, with 20 bases between the two ends. This CDR3 contains 17 residues. The CDR3 DNA is TGTGCCAGCTCACCTCGACAGGCGGCAATGGGCGACACTGAAGCTTTCTTT. Protein sequence: CASSPRQAAMGDTEAFF.

J is TRBJ2-7 and V is TRBV27; possible D gene TRBD1, 5 bases. V lost 7 bases, J lost 6 bases, and 19 bases lay in between. This CDR3 comprises 14 residues. The germline V gene has CDR1 MNHEY and CDR2 SMNVEV (reference sequence). CDR3 protein: CASTPDSRRFEQYF. As DNA, the CDR3 is TGTGCCAGCACGCCAGACAGTCGTCGCTTCGAGCAGTACTTC.

This rearrangement joins TRBV28 to TRBJ1-1; 10 nucleotides align to TRBD1. CDR1 is MDHEN, CDR2 SYDVKM, per germline. The CDR3 spans 16 residues. The V gene end was trimmed by 2 bases and the J gene end by 2 bases; junction bases not matched to a gene: 5. CDR3 DNA sequence: TGTGCCAGCAGTTTAGACAGGGGGCTTTCCAACACTGAAGCTTTCTTT. Protein: CASSLDRGLSNTEAFF.

With regard to this clone: At the DNA level, this CDR3 is encoded by other sequences in the same sample as well. J is TRBJ2-5 and V is TRBV19, with 7 bases aligning to TRBD1. The CDR3 spans 13 residues. Germline trimming cut 5 bases from V and 3 bases from J; bases unmatched to any gene: 3. The germline gives CDR1 LNHDA, CDR2 SQIVND (reference sequence). For the CDR3, the DNA is TGTGCCAGTAGTCTCGACAGGGAAGAGACCCAGTACTTC. This gives the protein CASSLDREETQYF. The complete variable domain, with remaining parts taken from reference TRBV19 and TRBJ2-5, reads DGGITQSPKYLFRKEGQNVTLSCEQNLNHDAMYWYRQDPGQGLRLIYYSQIVNDFQKGDIAEGYSVSREKKESFPLTVTSAQKNPTAFYLCASSLDREETQYFGPGTRLLVL.

CDR3 loop: CASTHLSGDPYNEQFF. The CDR3 region has the DNA TGTGCCAGCACTCATCTCAGCGGGGACCCCTACAATGAGCAGTTCTTC. The chain is built from TRBV5-4 and TRBJ2-1, with TRBD2 identical over 7 bases. Germline lookup yields CDR1 SGHNT and CDR2 YYREEE (reference sequence). The J segment lost 2 bases and the V segment lost 6 bases, leaving 11 bases of the junction unmatched. The CDR3 loop spans 16 amino acids.

The rearrangement joins TRBV6-1 to TRBJ2-7; 7 positions match TRBD2. The CDR3 has 13 amino acids. The germline V gene encodes CDR1 MNHNS and CDR2 SASEGT. The junction had 4 bases not matched to a gene; V was cut back by 6 bases and J by 2 bases. The CDR3 loop reads CASRLREAYEQYF. CDR3 bases: TGTGCCAGCAGACTCCGGGAGGCCTACGAGCAGTACTTC.

The gene calls are TRBV6-5 and TRBJ2-7; D may be TRBD2 (5 bases). CDR1 MNHEY and CDR2 SVGAGI come from the germline V gene. There are 14 residues in the CDR3. With 0 bases removed from V and 6 bases from J, the gap between germline ends came to 12 bases. The CDR3 nucleotides are TGTGCCAGCAGTTACTCGGGAGATACCTCCGAGCAGTACTTC. It is translated as CASSYSGDTSEQYF.

Note on this clone: An end of the junction does not agree with germline; a read error may underlie this. V is TRBV7-8 and J is TRBJ2-7, with 8 bases matching TRBD1. Per the germline V gene, CDR1 is SGHVS and CDR2 is FQNEAQ. This CDR3 region has 16 residues. The CDR3 here is CASSQTRTGWSSEQYF. The CDR3 coding sequence is TGTGCCAGCAGCCAAACCCGGACAGGGTGGTCCTCCGAGCAGTACTTC.

The chain employs TRBV4-3 and TRBJ2-7; the D gene is possibly TRBD2 (6 bases). Trimming removed 1 base at V and 2 bases at J, with 9 bases between. CDR3 length equals 14 residues. CDR1 is LGHNA and CDR2 is YSLEER in the germline V gene. CDR3 residues: CASSQVAGTYEQYF. CDR3 nucleotides: TGCGCCAGCAGCCAAGTCGCGGGGACCTACGAGCAGTACTTC.

The rearrangement links TRBV7-8 to TRBJ2-2, with 7 bases fitting TRBD1. This CDR3 has 17 residues. V shed 5 bases, J shed 4 bases, and the junction held 13 bases outside the gene matches. Germline lookup yields CDR1 SGHVS and CDR2 FQNEAQ. CDR3 sequence (DNA): TGTGCCAGCAGCCCCAGACACGACAGGGTGGGCACCGGGGAGCTGTTTTTT. It specifies CASSPRHDRVGTGELFF.

This clone was observed a handful of times. The chain combines TRBV5-4 with TRBJ2-7, with 8 positions matching TRBD1. This CDR3 has 14 residues. Trimming cost V 2 bases and J 6 bases; bases outside gene matches: 7. Germline CDR1 reads SGHNT; CDR2 reads YYREEE (reference sequence). Here the CDR3 reads CASSLWTGYGEQYF. The CDR3 DNA reads as TGTGCCAGCAGCTTATGGACAGGGTACGGCGAGCAGTACTTC.

The chain employs TRBV13 and TRBJ2-7, with TRBD1 identical over 8 bases. The CDR3 runs 13 residues. CDR1 is PRHDT and CDR2 is FYEKMQ in the germline V gene (reference sequence). The ends lost 5 bases at V and 5 bases at J; junction bases unmatched: 5. CDR3 protein: CASSPWTGNEQYF. Written as DNA, the CDR3 is TGTGCCAGCAGCCCGTGGACAGGGAACGAGCAGTACTTC.

This clone occurred a few times. The gene calls are TRBV4-1 and TRBJ2-3; 15 nucleotides match TRBD2. The CDR3 spans 18 residues. V lost 2 bases to trimming and J lost 2 bases; unmatched junction nucleotides: 5. CDR1 is MGHRA, CDR2 YSYEKL, per germline. CDR3 in amino acids: CASSQTGLAGGHTDTQYF. Written as DNA, the CDR3 is TGCGCCAGCAGCCAAACGGGACTAGCGGGGGGTCACACAGATACGCAGTATTTT.

The J gene is TRBJ1-2, the V gene TRBV6-1, with 7 positions matching TRBD1. Germline V gives CDR1 MNHNS, CDR2 SASEGT. Trimming took 4 bases from V and 4 from J; bases not matched to a gene: 9. This CDR3 contains 15 residues. Here the CDR3 DNA reads TGTGCCAGCAGTGCCGAGACAGGGTTGGGCTATGGCTACACCTTC. As protein: CASSAETGLGYGYTF.

This chain connects TRBV28 to TRBJ2-4; the match to TRBD1 covers 7 bases. The germline V gene has CDR1 MDHEN and CDR2 SYDVKM. This CDR3 is 14 amino acids long. With V trimmed by 7 bases and J by 3 bases, 6 bases remained unmatched. The CDR3 DNA is TGTGCCAGCACGACAGGGAGTAGCAAAAACATTCAGTACTTC. It yields the protein CASTTGSSKNIQYF.

The CDR3: CAWGTTGRGNEKLFF. Written as DNA, the CDR3 is TGTGCCTGGGGAACGACAGGCAGGGGGAATGAAAAACTGTTTTTT. The V call is TRBV30, the J call TRBJ1-4, with 7 bases lining up with TRBD1. Germline loops: CDR1 GTSNPN, CDR2 SVGIG (reference sequence). The CDR3 has 15 residues. The V gene end was trimmed by 5 bases and the J gene end by 5 bases; junction bases not matched to a gene: 11. The full variable domain, its missing parts supplied by reference TRBV30 and TRBJ1-4, is SQTIHQWPATLVQPVGSPLSLECTVEGTSNPNLYWYRQAAGRGLQLLFYSVGIGQISSEVPQNLSASRPQDRQFILSSKKLLLSDSGFYLCAWGTTGRGNEKLFFGSGTQLSVL.

This chain joins TRBV5-3 and TRBJ2-7; 7 bases align to TRBD1. TRBV5-3 carries the ORF label, with uncertain function. CDR3 size: 15 residues. V gave up 1 base and J gave up 2 bases; unmatched junction bases: 6. The CDR3 sequence is CARSLKQGPPYEQYF. CDR3 DNA sequence: TGTGCCAGAAGCTTGAAACAGGGGCCCCCCTACGAGCAGTACTTC.

The chain joins TRBV15 to TRBJ1-2; 9 bases agree with TRBD1. With 5 bases clipped from V and 8 bases from J, the junction kept 12 bases outside the gene matches. The CDR3 has 15 residues. Germline CDR1 LNHNV, CDR2 YYDKDF (reference sequence). In DNA form, the CDR3 reads TGTGCCACCAGCGGAACCGGGACAGGGTTAGGAGGCTACACCTTC. It is translated as CATSGTGTGLGGYTF.

J is TRBJ2-1 and V is TRBV5-1, with 11 bases identical to TRBD2. Germline V gene sequence: CDR1 SGHRS, CDR2 YFSETQ. This CDR3 is 18 amino acids long. V was clipped by 4 bases and J by 6 bases; unmatched bases: 15. The CDR3 loop reads CASSLGLPLAGGFNEQFF. The CDR3 DNA is TGCGCCAGCAGCCTGGGACTCCCTCTAGCGGGGGGTTTCAATGAGCAGTTCTTC.

The chain joins TRBV6-5 to TRBJ1-1; D remains unclear. Germline V CDR1 and CDR2: MNHEY, SVGAGI. Trimming took off 5 bases at V and 7 bases at J, with 11 bases between the two ends. There are 12 residues in the CDR3. The CDR3, as DNA: TGTGCCAGCAGTCGCCTGAGAAGTGAAGCTTTCTTT. Encoded protein: CASSRLRSEAFF.